This TCR beta chain was sequenced for a study of blood T cell repertoires in COVID-19 (dated by TCRdb to 2018 to 2020). About the full investigation: The collaborator samples originated in the United States, Italy and Spain and spanned the acute and convalescent phases of COVID-19. Deeply sampled blood TCRbeta repertoires from subjects exposed to, actively infected with, or recovered from COVID-19 were included in the dataset. A de-identified subject ID, COVID-19 status, age in years and sex were almost always included in the sample metadata. The prospective study material was composed of cDNA or gDNA derived from T cells, B-cell-depleted T cells, or PBMCs. Where available, HLA class I and class II types were taken from metadata supplied by the sample provider and were not determined by assay-based typing. Samples were obtained from the ongoing ImmuneRACE study (first 160 participants) and from 950 to 1,500 subjects provided by 6 global collaborators. The repertoires were released in a freely available public database meant as a resource for research on the immune response to SARS-CoV-2. Overall study results and their limits: The amount of clinical and demographic metadata varied by source and participant and was provided uncurated.

V trim: 0 bases; J trim: 7 bases; unmatched bases: 21. The CDR3, cysteine through phenylalanine, is 21 amino acids long. Kept here is only the CDR3 DNA, which spans 63 bases and is read in frame from base 1. CDR1 SGHRS and CDR2 YFSETQ are derived from the germline V gene. Note on this clone: The clone's antigen remains unknown. It has no much larger one-base neighbor in the sample; base qualities were not kept.

The collaborating institutions used their own protocols to collect whole blood in K2EDTA tubes. For TCRbeta analysis, collaborator samples were shipped as frozen whole blood, as isolated PBMCs, or as DNA extracted from either sample type. TCRbeta CDR3 regions were amplified from genomic DNA using the immunoSEQ Assay, a bias-controlled multiplex PCR. From the authors' description of their analysis: The number of nucleated cells in each sample was estimated by amplification of reference gene primers within the assay. To quantify the absolute abundance of each unique TCRbeta CDR3 rearrangement, sequence reads were collapsed and filtered. For each sample, productive Simpson clonality was calculated by taking the square root of Simpson's diversity index across productive rearrangements. In TCRdb, the immuneACCESS table is reduced to in-frame sequences with V and J assigned. These tables do not hold every clone; where another copy was compared, an unresolved V gene accounts for under half, and the others remain unexplained. The DNA gave D and trimming, while V, J and clone size come from that table. This sample gives some 100,000 clones in total; roughly 90% of them show up just once. Jointly, the top ten make up over 7% of the sample.

Sequenced material: peripheral blood. The sequence was obtained from a man in his thirties or forties in a cohort sampled during active COVID-19. The V and J genes are TRBV5-1 and TRBJ2-1, and 11 junction bases match TRBD2. Here the CDR3 is given as CASSLVPRLAGYDYGTNEQFF. In nucleotides, the sequence is TGCGCCAGCAGCTTGGTACCGAGACTAGCGGGGTACGACTACGGGACAAATGAGCAGTTCTTC.